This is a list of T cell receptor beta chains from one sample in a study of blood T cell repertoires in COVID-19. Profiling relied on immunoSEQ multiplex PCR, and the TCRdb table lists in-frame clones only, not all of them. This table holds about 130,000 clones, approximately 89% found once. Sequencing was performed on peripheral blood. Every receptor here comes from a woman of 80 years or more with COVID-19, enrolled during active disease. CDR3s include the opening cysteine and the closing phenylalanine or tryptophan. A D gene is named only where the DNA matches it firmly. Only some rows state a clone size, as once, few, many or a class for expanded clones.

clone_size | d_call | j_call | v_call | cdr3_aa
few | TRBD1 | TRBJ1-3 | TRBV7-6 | CASSEGQGTGNTIYF
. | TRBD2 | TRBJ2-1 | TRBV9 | CASSPPTSGRRNEQFF
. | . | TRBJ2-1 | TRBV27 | CASSLIQGSYNEQFF
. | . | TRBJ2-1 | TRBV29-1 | CSVELYNEQFF
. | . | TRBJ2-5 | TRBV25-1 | CASSESGSGLMQETQYF
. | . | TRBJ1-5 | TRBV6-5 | CASRSLNQPQHF
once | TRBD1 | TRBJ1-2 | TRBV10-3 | CAISESDRGDYGYTF
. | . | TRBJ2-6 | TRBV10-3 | CAISESPLTRAGANVLTF
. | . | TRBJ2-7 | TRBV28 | CASRSGMGYEQYF
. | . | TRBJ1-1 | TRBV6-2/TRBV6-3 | CASSRNRVSEAFF
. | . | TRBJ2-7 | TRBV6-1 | CASSEAGLAYEQYF
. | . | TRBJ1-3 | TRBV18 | CASSPSVGGLTGNTIYF
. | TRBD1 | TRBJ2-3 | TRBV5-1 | CASSLEGGKTDTQYF
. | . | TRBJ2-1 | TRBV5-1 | CASRTLSGEWNEQFF
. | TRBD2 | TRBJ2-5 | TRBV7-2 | CASSGGRAGETQYF
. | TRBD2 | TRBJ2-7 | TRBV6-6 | CASSYGTSGTSYEQYF
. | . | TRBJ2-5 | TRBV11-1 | CASSRERDKETQYF
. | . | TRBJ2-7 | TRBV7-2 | CASSHYPGSRRGEQYF
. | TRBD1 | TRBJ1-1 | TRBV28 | CASSRDRGGFMNTEAFF
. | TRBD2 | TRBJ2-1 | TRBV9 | CASSVDAHGGSTSNEQFF
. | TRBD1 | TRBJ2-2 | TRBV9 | CASSGGQPNTGELFF
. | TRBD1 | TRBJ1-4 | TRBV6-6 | CASKGQGEKLFF
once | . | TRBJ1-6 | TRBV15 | CATSRGGDSPLHF
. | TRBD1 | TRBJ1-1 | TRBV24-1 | CATKSGTGVHTEAFF
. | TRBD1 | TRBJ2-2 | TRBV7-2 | CASSVEGQGNGELFF
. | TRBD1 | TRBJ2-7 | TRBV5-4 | CASSLGQGLVEQYF
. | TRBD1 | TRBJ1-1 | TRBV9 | CASSVVRQGVGTEAFF
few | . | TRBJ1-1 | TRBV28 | CASSRQVNTEAFF
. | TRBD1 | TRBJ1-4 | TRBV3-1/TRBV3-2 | CASTHTPTGDEKLFF
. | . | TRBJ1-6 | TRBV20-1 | CSASSEGSSPLHF
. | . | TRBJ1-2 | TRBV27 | CASSFRGMAGYTF
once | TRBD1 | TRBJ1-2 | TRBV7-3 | CASSSGQGDGYTF
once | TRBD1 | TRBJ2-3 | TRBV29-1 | CSAHPGQGLADTQYF
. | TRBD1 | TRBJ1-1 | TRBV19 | CASSMRSTGVNTEAFF
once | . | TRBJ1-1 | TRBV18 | CASSPTIDRSTEAFF
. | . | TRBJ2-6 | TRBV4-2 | CASSFRGTGANVLTF
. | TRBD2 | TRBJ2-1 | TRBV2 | CASVPSGSYNEQFF
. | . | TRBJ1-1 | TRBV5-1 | CASSSSTGNTEAFF
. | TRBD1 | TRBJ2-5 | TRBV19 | CASSQRQQGLETQYF
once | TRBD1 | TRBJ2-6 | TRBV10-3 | CAINPGQGARGANVLTF
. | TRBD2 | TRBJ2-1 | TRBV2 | CASIGTGTSAYNEQFF
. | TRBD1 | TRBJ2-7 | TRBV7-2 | CASSTRDSYEQYF
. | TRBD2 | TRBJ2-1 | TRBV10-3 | CAIKREGQFNEQFF
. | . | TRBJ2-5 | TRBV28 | CASTEAGQETQYF
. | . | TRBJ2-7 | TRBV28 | CASSQLRGLTMDEQYF
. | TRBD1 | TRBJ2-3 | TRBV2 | CASSEALLLGGAFGTQYF
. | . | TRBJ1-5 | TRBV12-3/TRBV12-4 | CASSRGSNQPQHF
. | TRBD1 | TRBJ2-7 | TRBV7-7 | CASSQGTGNYEQYF
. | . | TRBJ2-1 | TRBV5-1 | CASSLVDNEQFF
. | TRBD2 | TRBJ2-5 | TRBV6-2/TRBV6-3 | CASSLTSGRAQETQYF
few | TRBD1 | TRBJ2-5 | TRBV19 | CASSIVSTGVGMKTQYF
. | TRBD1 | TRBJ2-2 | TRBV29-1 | CSVTGTGANTGELFF
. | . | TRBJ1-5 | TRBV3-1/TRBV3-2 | CASSYSSNQPQHF
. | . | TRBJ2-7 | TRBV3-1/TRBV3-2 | CASSQSGDRSYEQYF
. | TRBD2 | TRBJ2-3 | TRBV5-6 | CASSFFLAASTDTQYF
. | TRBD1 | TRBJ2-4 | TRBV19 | CASSTSQGARYF
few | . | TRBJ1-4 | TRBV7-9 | CASSLAGGGEKLFF